A selection of T cell receptor beta chains follows, all from one sample in a study of T cell repertoires in cytomegalovirus infection. Each CDR3 protein is one row after TCRdb ran MiXCR on the reads. The sample has approximately 260,000 distinct CDR3 sequences, 15% to 20% seen once. The sequenced sample was CD8+ T cells from PBMCs. These receptors were taken from a human donor in good health (CMV status not recorded). Some clones in this sample may be carry-over from other donors' samples. CDR3s include the opening cysteine and the closing phenylalanine or tryptophan.

>TRBV6-1|TRBJ1-1
CASSTGGVSTEAFF
>TRBV6-6|TRBJ2-7
CASKGRADRVGEQYF
>TRBV28|TRBJ2-1
CASSPGSLYNEQFF
>TRBV15|TRBJ1-3
CATSRAGQVFSGNTIYF
>TRBV20-1|TRBJ2-3
CSARLKISQGAVSTDTQYF
>TRBV12-3/TRBV12-4|TRBJ1-5
CASSLGGSGQPQHF
>TRBV7-8|TRBJ2-7
CASSFLGLGYEQYF
>TRBV11-1|TRBJ2-1
CASSPRGVYYEQFF
>TRBV6-6|TRBJ1-1
CAVFWGLTGAMNTEAFF
>TRBV7-9|TRBJ2-3
CASSFIGAPTDTQYF